Presented here are 6 T cell receptor beta chains from one specimen sequenced in a study of shared clonotypes between healthy human individuals. Produced via immunoSEQ multiplex PCR; TCRdb's table is partial and in-frame only. The sample includes more than 2 million clones, just under 95% seen only once; the top ten take around 1.1%. CD45RO-negative cells were positively selected for CCR7, leaving out terminally differentiated effector memory CD45RA+ cells. The material sequenced was naive CD8+ T cells sorted from blood. Source of these receptors: a man between 18 and 35 years old in good health.

The V gene is TRBV9, the J gene TRBJ1-1; D is possibly TRBD1 (6 bases). The CDR3 contains 15 residues. V lost 4 bases and J lost 1, with 14 bases in between. Looked up from germline, CDR1 is SGDLS and CDR2 is YYNGEE. The CDR3 is CASSFTGLSNTEAFF. The DNA for the CDR3 is TGTGCCAGCAGCTTCACAGGGCTGTCGAACACTGAAGCTTTCTTT.

This chain links TRBV29-1 with TRBJ2-2; TRBD1 agrees at 9 bases. V gave up 7 bases and J gave up 2 bases; unmatched junction bases: 2. CDR3 length: 13 amino acids. CDR1 and CDR2 (germline): SQVTM, ANQGSEA. The CDR3 reads CSADRGNTGELFF. The CDR3 nucleotides read TGCAGCGCGGACAGGGGAAACACCGGGGAGCTGTTTTTT.

This chain uses TRBV27 with TRBJ2-5, with D unresolved. The CDR3 contains 17 residues. CDR1 is MNHEY, CDR2 SMNVEV, per germline (reference sequence). V was cut by 3 bases and J by 2 bases, with 19 bases left in between. The CDR3 loop reads CASSLAGPRSLQETQYF. In DNA form, the CDR3 reads TGTGCCAGCAGTTTGGCTGGACCACGATCATTACAAGAGACCCAGTACTTC.

This sequence joins TRBV19 and TRBJ2-1; perhaps TRBD2 as D (6 bases). The CDR3 length is 18 residues. Germline V CDR1 and CDR2: LNHDA, SQIVND (reference sequence). Trimming took 1 base from V and 7 from J, leaving 23 bases between them. CDR3 amino acids: CASSIVAAGLASDNEQFF. The CDR3 DNA follows: TGTGCCAGTAGTATAGTTGCTGCTGGGCTAGCGAGCGATAATGAGCAGTTCTTC.

This chain connects TRBV28 to TRBJ2-1, with 8 bases lining up with TRBD2. CDR1 MDHEN and CDR2 SYDVKM come from the germline V gene. The junction had 9 bases not matched to a gene; V was cut back by 4 bases and J by 1 base. The CDR3 extends over 17 amino acids. The CDR3 spells CASSWSAGGPSYNEQFF. CDR3 coding DNA: TGTGCCAGCAGTTGGTCGGCGGGGGGCCCATCCTACAATGAGCAGTTCTTC.

On this clone: The sample holds other DNA sequences that translate to the same CDR3. The gene calls are TRBV5-4 and TRBJ2-7; perhaps D is TRBD1 or TRBD2 (5 bases each). This CDR3 has 12 residues. Between the trimmed V and J ends, which lost 4 bases and 6 bases, there was a span of 11 bases. CDR1 is SGHNT, CDR2 YYREEE, per germline (reference sequence). The CDR3 region has the DNA TGTGCCAGCAGCCTAGGTGGGGGCGAGCAGTACTTC. Encoded protein: CASSLGGGEQYF.